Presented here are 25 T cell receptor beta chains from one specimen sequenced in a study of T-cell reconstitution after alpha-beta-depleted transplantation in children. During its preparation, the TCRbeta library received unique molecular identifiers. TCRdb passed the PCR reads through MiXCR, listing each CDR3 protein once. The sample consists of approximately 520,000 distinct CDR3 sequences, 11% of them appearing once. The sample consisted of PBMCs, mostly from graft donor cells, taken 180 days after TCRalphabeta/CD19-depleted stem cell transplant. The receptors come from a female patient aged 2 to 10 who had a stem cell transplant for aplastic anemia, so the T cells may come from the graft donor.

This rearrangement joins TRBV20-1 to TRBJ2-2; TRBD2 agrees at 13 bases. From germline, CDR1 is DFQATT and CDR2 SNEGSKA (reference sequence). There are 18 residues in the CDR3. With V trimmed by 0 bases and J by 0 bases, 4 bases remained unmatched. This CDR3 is CSARDGTSGTPNTGELFF. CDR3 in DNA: TGCAGTGCTAGAGATGGGACTAGCGGGACTCCGAACACCGGGGAGCTGTTTTTT.

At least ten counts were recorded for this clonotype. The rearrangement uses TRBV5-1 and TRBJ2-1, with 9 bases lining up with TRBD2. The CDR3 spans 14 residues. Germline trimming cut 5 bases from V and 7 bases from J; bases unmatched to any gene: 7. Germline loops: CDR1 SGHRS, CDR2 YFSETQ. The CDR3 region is CASRLAGAGNEQFF. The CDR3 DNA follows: TGCGCCAGCAGATTAGCGGGAGCCGGGAATGAGCAGTTCTTC.

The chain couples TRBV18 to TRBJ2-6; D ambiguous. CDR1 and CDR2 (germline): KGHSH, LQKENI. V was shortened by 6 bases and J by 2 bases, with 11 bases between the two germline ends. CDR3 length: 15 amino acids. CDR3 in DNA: TGTGCCAGCTCGCCCCCGTGGGCTGGGGCCAACGTCCTGACTTTC. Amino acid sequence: CASSPPWAGANVLTF.

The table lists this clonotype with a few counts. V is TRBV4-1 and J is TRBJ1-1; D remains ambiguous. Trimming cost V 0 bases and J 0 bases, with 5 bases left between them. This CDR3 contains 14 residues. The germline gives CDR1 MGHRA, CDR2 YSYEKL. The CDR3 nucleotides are TGCGCCAGCAGCCAAGACGGGCTGAACACTGAAGCTTTCTTT. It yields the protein CASSQDGLNTEAFF.

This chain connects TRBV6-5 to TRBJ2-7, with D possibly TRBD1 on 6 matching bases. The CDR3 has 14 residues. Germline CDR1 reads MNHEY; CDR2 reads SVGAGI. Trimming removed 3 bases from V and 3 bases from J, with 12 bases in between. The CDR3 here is CASSYGGRGYEQYV. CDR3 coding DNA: TGTGCCAGCAGTTATGGGGGCAGGGGCTACGAGCAGTACGTC.

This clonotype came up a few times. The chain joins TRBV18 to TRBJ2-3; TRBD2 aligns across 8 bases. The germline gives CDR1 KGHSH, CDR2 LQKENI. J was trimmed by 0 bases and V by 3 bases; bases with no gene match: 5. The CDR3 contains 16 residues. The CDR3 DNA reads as TGTGCCAGCTCACCGTTGACTAGCGCTAGCACAGATACGCAGTATTTT. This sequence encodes CASSPLTSASTDTQYF.

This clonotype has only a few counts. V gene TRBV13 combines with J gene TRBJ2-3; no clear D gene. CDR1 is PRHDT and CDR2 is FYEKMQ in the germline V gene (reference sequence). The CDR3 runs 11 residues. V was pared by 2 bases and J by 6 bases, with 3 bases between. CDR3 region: CASSLWDTQYF. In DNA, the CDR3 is TGTGCCAGCAGCTTATGGGATACGCAGTATTTT.

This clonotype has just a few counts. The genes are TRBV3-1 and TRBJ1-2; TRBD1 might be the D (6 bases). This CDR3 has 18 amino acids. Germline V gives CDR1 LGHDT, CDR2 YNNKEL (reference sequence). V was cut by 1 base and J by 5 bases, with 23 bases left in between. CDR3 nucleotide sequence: TGTGCCAGCAGCCAAGGCCGTTCCGGGACACACAGGCATTATGGCTACACCTTC. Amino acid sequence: CASSQGRSGTHRHYGYTF.

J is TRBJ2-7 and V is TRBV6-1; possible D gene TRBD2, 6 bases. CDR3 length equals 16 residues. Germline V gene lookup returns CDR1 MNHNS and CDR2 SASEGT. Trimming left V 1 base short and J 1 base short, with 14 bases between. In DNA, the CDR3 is TGTGCCAGCAGTGAAGGGGGGAGGCTTCATTCCTACGAGCAGTACTTC. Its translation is CASSEGGRLHSYEQYF.

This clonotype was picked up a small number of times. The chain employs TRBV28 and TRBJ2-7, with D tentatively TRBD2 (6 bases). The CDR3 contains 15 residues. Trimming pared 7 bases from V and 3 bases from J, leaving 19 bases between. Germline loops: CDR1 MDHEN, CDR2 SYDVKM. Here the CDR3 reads CASTSPAAGNYEQYF. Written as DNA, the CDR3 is TGTGCCAGCACCTCCCCAGCCGCGGGAAACTACGAGCAGTACTTC.

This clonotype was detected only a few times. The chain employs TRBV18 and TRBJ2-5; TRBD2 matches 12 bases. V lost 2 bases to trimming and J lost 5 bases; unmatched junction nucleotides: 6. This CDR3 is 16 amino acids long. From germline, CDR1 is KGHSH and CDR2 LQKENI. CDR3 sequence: CASSPGLAGPAETQYF. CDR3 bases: TGTGCCAGCTCACCAGGACTAGCGGGACCGGCGGAGACCCAGTACTTC.

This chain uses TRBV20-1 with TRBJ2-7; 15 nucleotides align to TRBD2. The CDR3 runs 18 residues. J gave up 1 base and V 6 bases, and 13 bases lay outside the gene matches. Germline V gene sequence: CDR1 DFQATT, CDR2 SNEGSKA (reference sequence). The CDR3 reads CSAQAPGLAGGASYEQYF. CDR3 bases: TGCAGTGCCCAGGCTCCGGGACTAGCGGGAGGTGCGTCCTACGAGCAGTACTTC.

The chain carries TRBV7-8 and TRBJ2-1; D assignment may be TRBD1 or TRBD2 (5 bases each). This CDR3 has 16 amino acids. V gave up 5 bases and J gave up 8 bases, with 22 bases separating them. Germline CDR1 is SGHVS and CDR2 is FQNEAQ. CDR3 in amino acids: CASSVRDLNRLDEQFF. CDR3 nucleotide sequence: TGTGCCAGCAGCGTCCGGGACCTCAATAGATTGGATGAGCAGTTCTTC.

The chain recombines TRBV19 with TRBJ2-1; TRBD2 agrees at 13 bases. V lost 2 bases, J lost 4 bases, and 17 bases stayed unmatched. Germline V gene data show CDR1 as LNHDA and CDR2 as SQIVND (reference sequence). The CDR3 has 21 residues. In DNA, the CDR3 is TGTGCCAGTAGTATACCCCGACTAGCGGGAGGCCATATCAAAGGTTACAATGAGCAGTTCTTC. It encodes CASSIPRLAGGHIKGYNEQFF.

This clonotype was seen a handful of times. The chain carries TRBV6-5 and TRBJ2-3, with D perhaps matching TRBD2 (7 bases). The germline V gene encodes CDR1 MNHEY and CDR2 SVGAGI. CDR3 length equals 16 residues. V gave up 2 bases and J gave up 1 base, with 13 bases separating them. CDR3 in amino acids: CASSYRGGFGTDTQYF. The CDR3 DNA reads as TGTGCCAGCAGTTACAGGGGGGGTTTCGGCACAGATACGCAGTATTTT.

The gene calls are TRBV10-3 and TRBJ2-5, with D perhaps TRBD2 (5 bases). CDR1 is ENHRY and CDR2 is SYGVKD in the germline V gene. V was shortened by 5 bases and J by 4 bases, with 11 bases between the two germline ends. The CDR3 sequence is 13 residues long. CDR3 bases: TGTGCCATCAGTTACTGGGGAGCAGAGACCCAGTACTTC. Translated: CAISYWGAETQYF.

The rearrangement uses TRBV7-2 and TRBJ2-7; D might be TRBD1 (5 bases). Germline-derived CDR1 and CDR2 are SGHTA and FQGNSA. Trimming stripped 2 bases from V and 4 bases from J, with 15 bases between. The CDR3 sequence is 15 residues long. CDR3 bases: TGTGCCAGCAGCTTAATCCCGGACACCGGGTACGAGCAGTACTTC. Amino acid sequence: CASSLIPDTGYEQYF.

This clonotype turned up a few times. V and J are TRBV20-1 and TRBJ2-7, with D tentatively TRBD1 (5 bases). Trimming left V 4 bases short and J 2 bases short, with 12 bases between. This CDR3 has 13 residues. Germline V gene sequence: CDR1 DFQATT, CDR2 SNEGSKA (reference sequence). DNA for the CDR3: TGCAGTGCTATCGGACACAAACCCTACGAGCAGTACTTC. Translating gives CSAIGHKPYEQYF.

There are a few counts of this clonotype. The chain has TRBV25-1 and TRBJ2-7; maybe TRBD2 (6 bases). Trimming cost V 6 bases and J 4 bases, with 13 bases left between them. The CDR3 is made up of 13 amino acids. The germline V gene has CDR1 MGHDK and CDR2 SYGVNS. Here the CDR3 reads CASRASGRYEQYF. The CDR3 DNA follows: TGTGCCAGCAGGGCCTCAGGGAGGTACGAGCAGTACTTC.

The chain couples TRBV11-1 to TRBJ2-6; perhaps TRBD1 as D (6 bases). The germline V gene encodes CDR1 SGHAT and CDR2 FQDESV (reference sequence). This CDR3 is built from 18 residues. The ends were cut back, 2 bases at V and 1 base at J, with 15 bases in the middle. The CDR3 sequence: CASSLPGQGMSGANVLTF. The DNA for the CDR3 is TGTGCCAGCAGCTTACCGGGACAAGGAATGTCTGGGGCCAACGTCCTGACTTTC.

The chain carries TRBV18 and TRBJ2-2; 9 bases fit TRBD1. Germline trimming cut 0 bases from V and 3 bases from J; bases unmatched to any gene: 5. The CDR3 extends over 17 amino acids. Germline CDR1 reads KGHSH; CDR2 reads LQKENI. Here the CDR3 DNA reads TGTGCCAGCTCACCACCGAACAGGGGGCTGTACACCGGGGAGCTGTTTTTT. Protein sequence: CASSPPNRGLYTGELFF.

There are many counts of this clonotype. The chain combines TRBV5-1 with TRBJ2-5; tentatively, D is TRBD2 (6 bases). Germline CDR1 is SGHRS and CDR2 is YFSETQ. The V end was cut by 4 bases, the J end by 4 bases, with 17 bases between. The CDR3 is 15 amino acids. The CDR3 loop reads CASSGGTLGGETQYF. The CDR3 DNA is TGCGCCAGCAGCGGCGGGACCCTTGGGGGAGAGACCCAGTACTTC.

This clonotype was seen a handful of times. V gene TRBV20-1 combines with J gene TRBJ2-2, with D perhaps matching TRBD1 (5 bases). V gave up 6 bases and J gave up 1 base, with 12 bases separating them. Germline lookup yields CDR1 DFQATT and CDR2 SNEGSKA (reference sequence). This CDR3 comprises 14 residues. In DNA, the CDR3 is TGCAGTGCCTTAAGTGGACAGAACACCGGGGAGCTGTTTTTT. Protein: CSALSGQNTGELFF.

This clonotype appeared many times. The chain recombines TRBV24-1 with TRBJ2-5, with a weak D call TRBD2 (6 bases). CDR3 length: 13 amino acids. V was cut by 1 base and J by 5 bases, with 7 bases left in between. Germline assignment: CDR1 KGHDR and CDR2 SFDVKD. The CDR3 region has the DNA TGTGCCACCAGTGATTTCCGGGGGGAGACCCAGTACTTC. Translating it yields CATSDFRGETQYF.

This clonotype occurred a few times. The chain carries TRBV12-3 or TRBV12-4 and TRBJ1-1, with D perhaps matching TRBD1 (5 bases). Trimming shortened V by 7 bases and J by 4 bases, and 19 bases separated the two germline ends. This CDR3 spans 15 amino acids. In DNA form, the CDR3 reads TGTGCCAGCAACTCGAATGAGGGGCTGACCACTGAAGCTTTCTTT. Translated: CASNSNEGLTTEAFF.